A selection of T cell receptor beta chains follows, all from one sample in a study of T cell clones after liver transplantation. The antigens for these receptors are not known. Assay used: immunoSEQ multiplex PCR; TCRdb lists only in-frame clones, some missing. The repertoire has 5,000 or so clones, around 29% of them found once; the top ten carry around 17%. Sequenced input: CD4+ T cells from cultured PBMCs. The receptors derive from a human patient who received a liver transplant. Some T cells may trace back to the graft donor. The CDR3 runs from the conserved cysteine through the conserved F or W. The order of the fields is D gene, clone size, J gene, V gene, CDR3 DNA, CDR3 protein. The D gene is left open where the match is weak. Size is stated for part of the rows, as once, few or many counts, or as a class when the clone is expanded.

NA NA TRBJ1-1 TRBV7-2 TGTGCCAGCAGCTTAGGACAGAACACTGAAGCTTTCTTT CASSLGQNTEAFF
TRBD1 NA TRBJ2-2 TRBV11-2 TGTGCCAGCAGCTTAGATCAGGACAGGGTACGGGAGCTGTTTTTT CASSLDQDRVRELFF
TRBD1 medium-sized TRBJ1-2 TRBV2 TGTGCCAGCAGTGGATCAGACAGGGGGCATGGCTACACCTTC CASSGSDRGHGYTF
TRBD2 NA TRBJ2-1 TRBV6-1 TGTGCCAGCAGTGGACTAGCGGGGGGATACAATGAGCAGTTCTTC CASSGLAGGYNEQFF
TRBD1 NA TRBJ2-1 TRBV19 TGTGCCAGTAGGCCGGGACAGGGGGGCTACAATGAGCAGTTCTTC CASRPGQGGYNEQFF
NA NA TRBJ1-2 TRBV29-1 TGCAGCGGAGTAGTCTCCGGGGGCTACACCTTC CSGVVSGGYTF
NA NA TRBJ1-4 TRBV6-5 TGTGCCAGCGGGCCGGGGATACGGGCTAATGAAAAACTGTTTTTT CASGPGIRANEKLFF
NA few TRBJ2-1 TRBV21-1 TGTGCCAGCAGCAAAGAGGGGGGGGACAGGTACAATGAGCAGTTCTTC CASSKEGGDRYNEQFF
NA NA TRBJ1-4 TRBV7-9 TGTGCCAGCAGCTTAGGACGGGGTGAAAAACTGTTTTTT CASSLGRGEKLFF
NA NA TRBJ2-7 TRBV7-2 TGTGCCAGCAGCTTAGATTACATTACGAGGCAGTACTTC CASSLDYITRQYF
NA NA TRBJ2-2 TRBV6-5 TGTGCCAGCAGTTACCGAGGGGGCACCGGGGAGCTGTTTTTT CASSYRGGTGELFF
NA few TRBJ1-5 TRBV6-5 TGTGCCAGCAGTAGGGGGGTGGGTAGCAATCAGCCCCAGCATTTT CASSRGVGSNQPQHF
TRBD2 once TRBJ2-5 TRBV27 TGTGCCAGCAGTTTATCTCAAACCGGGACTAGAGGGGAGACCCAGTACTTC CASSLSQTGTRGETQYF